These 14 T cell receptor beta chains originate from one sample sequenced in a study (dated by TCRdb to 2015 to 2017). The library was produced with 5' RACE. Sequencer: Illumina MiSeq. Through fastp at Q25 and MiXCR, TCRdb rebuilt clones from the public reads, retaining in-frame beta chains. Rows with a matching CDR3 protein are joined into one entry that keeps the most common DNA and genes. In all, the sample holds about 41,000 distinct CDR3 sequences, and approximately 31% of those were seen once. The ten largest clones represent approximately 3.7% of the sample. The specimen sequenced was memory CD4+ T cells sorted from a lymph node. The label giving this sample's cell subset or site can be read as: memory CD4+ T cells, CD4+CD45RO+CD25-. Every receptor here comes from a female donor with breast cancer.

V gene TRBV5-1 combines with J gene TRBJ2-7; D not resolved. CDR3 size: 13 residues. Trimming pared 6 bases from V and 1 base from J, leaving 11 bases between. The germline V gene has CDR1 SGHRS and CDR2 YFSETQ. The chain's CDR3 is CASMEAESYEQYF. CDR3 sequence (DNA): TGCGCCAGCATGGAAGCAGAGTCCTACGAGCAGTACTTC.

The rearrangement joins TRBV4-1 to TRBJ2-3, with D tentatively TRBD2 (6 bases). The V and J ends lost 3 bases and 1 base respectively, with 11 bases between them. The CDR3 runs 15 residues. The germline V gene has CDR1 MGHRA and CDR2 YSYEKL. CDR3 coding DNA: TGCGCCAGCAGCCAGACTAGGACCCGCACAGATACGCAGTATTTT. It yields the protein CASSQTRTRTDTQYF.

This clonotype is deemed medium-sized. The CDR3, as DNA: TGCGCCAGCAGCGACACGACAGGAATACCCACAGATACGCAGTATTTT. It codes for CASSDTTGIPTDTQYF. The chain joins TRBV5-1 to TRBJ2-3, with D possibly TRBD1 on 6 matching bases. Trimming removed 4 bases at V and 2 bases at J, with 17 bases between. The CDR3 has 16 residues. Looked up from germline, CDR1 is SGHRS and CDR2 is YFSETQ.

This chain uses TRBV5-1 with TRBJ2-7; no clear D. Germline V gene sequence: CDR1 SGHRS, CDR2 YFSETQ. The CDR3 contains 12 residues. Trimming left V 4 bases short and J 5 bases short, with 10 bases between. CDR3 sequence reads: CASSRGANEQYF. The DNA of the CDR3 is TGCGCCAGCAGCCGCGGTGCAAACGAGCAGTACTTC.

Comments on this clonotype: Without the conserved terminal phenylalanine or tryptophan, this CDR3 likely stems from a read error. V is TRBV27 and J is TRBJ2-1; 7 positions agree with TRBD2. The CDR3 runs to 16 residues. V trimming: 6 bases; J trimming: 4 bases; junction bases outside the gene matches: 12. The germline V gene encodes CDR1 MNHEY and CDR2 SMNVEV (reference sequence). DNA for the CDR3: TGTGCCAGCAGCCTGCGCGGCGGGAGTATTTACAATGAGCAGTTCCTC. Protein: CASSLRGGSIYNEQFL.

To note about this clonotype: Its ends do not fully match the called genes, so a read error is possible. The chain couples TRBV5-1 to TRBJ2-7; 9 nucleotides line up with TRBD1. CDR3 length: 14 amino acids. Germline loops: CDR1 SGHRS, CDR2 YFSETQ. CDR3 region: CASRKTGGLYEQCF. The CDR3 DNA is TGCGCCAGCCGGAAGACAGGGGGACTCTACGAGCAGTGCTTC.

J is TRBJ2-1 and V is TRBV6-2 or TRBV6-3; 10 bases fit TRBD2. Germline V gene lookup returns CDR1 MNHEY and CDR2 SVGEGT. Losses at the gene ends were 5 bases for V and 15 bases for J; bases not matched to a gene: 13. CDR3 length: 14 amino acids. CDR3 DNA sequence: TGTGCCAGCAGTAAACAGGGGAGCGGGAGGGCCGGGTTCTTC. Protein product: CASSKQGSGRAGFF.

CDR3 residues: CATGRGSWDGYTF. CDR3 nucleotide sequence: TGTGCCACCGGGCGTGGGAGCTGGGACGGCTACACCTTC. This chain uses TRBV2 with TRBJ1-2, with a weak D call TRBD1 (5 bases). CDR1 SNHLY and CDR2 FYNNEI come from the germline V gene. V shed 10 bases and J shed 8 bases, with 20 bases lying between them. This CDR3 contains 13 residues. Using reference TRBV2 and TRBJ1-2 for the parts outside the CDR3, the full variable domain is EPEVTQTPSHQVTQMGQEVILRCVPISNHLYFYWYRQILGQKVEFLVSFYNNEISEKSEIFDDQFSVERPDGSNFTLKIRSTKLEDSAMYFCATGRGSWDGYTFGSGTRLTVV.

The chain carries TRBV20-1 and TRBJ2-5; no reliable D call. This CDR3 is built from 12 residues. V lost 0 bases, J lost 5 bases, and 7 bases lay in between. Germline CDR1 DFQATT, CDR2 SNEGSKA (reference sequence). Here the CDR3 reads CSARDLRETQYF. CDR3 nucleotide sequence: TGCAGTGCTAGAGATCTAAGGGAGACCCAGTACTTC.

The chain couples TRBV20-1 to TRBJ2-3, with TRBD2 matching over 10 bases. The CDR3 sequence is 16 residues long. Germline trimming cut 4 bases from V and 0 bases from J; bases unmatched to any gene: 7. The germline V gene encodes CDR1 DFQATT and CDR2 SNEGSKA (reference sequence). CDR3 sequence reads: CSANLAGGGSTDTQYF. CDR3 DNA sequence: TGCAGTGCTAACTTAGCGGGGGGAGGTAGCACAGATACGCAGTATTTT.

This clonotype has a handful of counts. The V gene is TRBV20-1, the J gene TRBJ2-5; D is undetermined. CDR3 length: 13 amino acids. CDR1 is DFQATT and CDR2 is SNEGSKA in the germline V gene (reference sequence). Trimming pared 6 bases from V and 2 bases from J, leaving 13 bases between. Written as DNA, the CDR3 is TGCAGTGCCCACCGGCGTCAGCAAGAGACCCAGTACTTC. Protein: CSAHRRQQETQYF.

A note on this clonotype: One base away lies a much larger clone, so this may be a sequencing read error. The rearrangement uses TRBV15 and TRBJ2-5; 9 bases are a match to TRBD2. V lost 0 bases, J lost 5 bases, and 4 bases stayed unmatched. From germline, CDR1 is LNHNV and CDR2 YYDKDF (reference sequence). The CDR3 covers 15 residues. The CDR3 loop is CATSRDSGSSETQYF. In DNA form, the CDR3 reads TGTGCCACCAGCAGAGATAGCGGGAGTTCCGAGACCCAGTACTTC.

This clonotype was seen a handful of times. V and J are TRBV5-1 and TRBJ2-2; a weak D match, TRBD1 (6 bases). Deletions cut 2 bases from V and 2 bases from J, with 10 bases between. Looked up from germline, CDR1 is SGHRS and CDR2 is YFSETQ. This CDR3 has 15 amino acids. The CDR3: CASSFQGTNTGELFF. The DNA of the CDR3 is TGCGCCAGCAGCTTCCAGGGGACCAACACCGGGGAGCTGTTTTTT.

By proportion, this clonotype is medium-sized. The genes are TRBV12-3 or TRBV12-4 and TRBJ2-5; 11 bases line up with TRBD2. CDR3 length equals 15 residues. After removal of 6 bases from V and 2 bases from J, the junction contained 5 bases not matched to a gene. The DNA for the CDR3 is TGTGCCAGCAGCCTTGGGACTAGCGGACAAGAGACCCAGTACTTC. It translates to CASSLGTSGQETQYF.